A selection of T cell receptor beta chains follows, all from one sample in a study of T cell repertoires in cytomegalovirus infection. The antigens for these receptors are not known. TCRdb reprocessed the reads via MiXCR and lists one record per CDR3 protein. The sample includes roughly 46,000 distinct CDR3 sequences, about 20% of them seen just once. Sequencing was carried out using PBMCs, sequenced either directly or after in vitro stimulation (not recorded which). Receptor source: a human donor in good health (CMV status not recorded). Some clones in this sample may be carry-over from other donors' samples. The CDR3 runs from the conserved cysteine through the conserved F or W. The order of the fields is D gene, clone size, J gene, V gene, CDR3 DNA, CDR3 protein. D genes are given only for firm matches. A row's size may be missing; if present it is once, few, many or a size class.

d_gene: TRBD2; abundance: once; j_gene: TRBJ2-1; v_gene: TRBV11-2; CDR3nt: TGTGCCAGCAGCTTAGCACTAGCGGGATCTTTTGAGCAGTTCTTC; CDR3aa: CASSLALAGSFEQFF
d_gene: .; abundance: .; j_gene: TRBJ1-2; v_gene: TRBV18; CDR3nt: TGTGCCAGCTCACCCCAGGGCGCAGGGACCCTCTATGGCTACACCTTC; CDR3aa: CASSPQGAGTLYGYTF
d_gene: TRBD1; abundance: few; j_gene: TRBJ1-3; v_gene: TRBV10-3; CDR3nt: TGTGCCATCAGTGCCGGACAGGAGGGAAACACCATATATTTT; CDR3aa: CAISAGQEGNTIYF
d_gene: .; abundance: .; j_gene: TRBJ2-1; v_gene: TRBV29-1; CDR3nt: TGCAGCGTTGAAGATAATGAAAATGAGCAGTTCTTC; CDR3aa: CSVEDNENEQFF
d_gene: TRBD1; abundance: many; j_gene: TRBJ2-1; v_gene: TRBV7-9; CDR3nt: TGTGCCAGCAGCTTAGCAGGGGGAAAGACAGGGAACTACAATGAGCAGTTCTTC; CDR3aa: CASSLAGGKTGNYNEQFF
d_gene: TRBD1; abundance: .; j_gene: TRBJ2-3; v_gene: TRBV7-2; CDR3nt: TGTGCCAGCAGTGAGTGGGGACAGAGCACAGATACGCAGTATTTT; CDR3aa: CASSEWGQSTDTQYF
d_gene: TRBD2; abundance: few; j_gene: TRBJ2-7; v_gene: TRBV28; CDR3nt: TGTGCCAGCAGTTTCGGGGGGGGGGGGAACGAGCAGTACTTC; CDR3aa: CASSFGGGGNEQYF
d_gene: .; abundance: few; j_gene: TRBJ1-1; v_gene: TRBV4-1; CDR3nt: TGCGCCAGCAGCCGTCCGGGACACAAGAACACTGAAGCTTTCTTT; CDR3aa: CASSRPGHKNTEAFF
d_gene: TRBD1; abundance: many; j_gene: TRBJ1-6; v_gene: TRBV5-1; CDR3nt: TGCGCCAGCAGCTCGGGGACAGGGATCTCGTCACCCCTCCACTTT; CDR3aa: CASSSGTGISSPLHF
d_gene: .; abundance: many; j_gene: TRBJ1-1; v_gene: TRBV2; CDR3nt: TGTGCCAGCAGACAGGGAAGCGTCGCTTTCTTT; CDR3aa: CASRQGSVAFF
d_gene: .; abundance: many; j_gene: TRBJ1-5; v_gene: TRBV7-2; CDR3nt: TGTGCCAGCAGCCAGACAGTAGATCAGCCCCAGCATTTT; CDR3aa: CASSQTVDQPQHF
d_gene: .; abundance: .; j_gene: TRBJ2-1; v_gene: TRBV12-3/TRBV12-4; CDR3nt: TGTGCCAGCCGTGGGAGTCACTACAATGAGCAGTTCTTC; CDR3aa: CASRGSHYNEQFF
d_gene: .; abundance: few; j_gene: TRBJ1-6; v_gene: TRBV5-1; CDR3nt: TGCGCCAGCAGCCCGGTGGCAGGAGGGACTCTCCTCCACTTT; CDR3aa: CASSPVAGGTLLHF
d_gene: .; abundance: .; j_gene: TRBJ1-5; v_gene: TRBV28; CDR3nt: TGTGCCAGCAGCCCTTTACAGGGTAGCAATCAGCCCCAGCATTTT; CDR3aa: CASSPLQGSNQPQHF
d_gene: .; abundance: .; j_gene: TRBJ2-2; v_gene: TRBV19; CDR3nt: TGTGCCAGTAGTATAGTGGGGGGTTCCGGGGAGCTGTTTTTT; CDR3aa: CASSIVGGSGELFF
d_gene: .; abundance: many; j_gene: TRBJ1-1; v_gene: TRBV6-6; CDR3nt: TGTGCCAGCAGTTACTATGGGACTGAAGCTTTCTTT; CDR3aa: CASSYYGTEAFF
d_gene: TRBD1; abundance: .; j_gene: TRBJ2-1; v_gene: TRBV14; CDR3nt: TGTGCCAGCAGCCAACCCCGGACAGGGAGCTCCTACAATGAGCAGTTCTTC; CDR3aa: CASSQPRTGSSYNEQFF
d_gene: TRBD1; abundance: few; j_gene: TRBJ2-7; v_gene: TRBV7-8; CDR3nt: TGTGCCAGCAGCTGGACAGGGTTATCCTACGAGCAGTACTTC; CDR3aa: CASSWTGLSYEQYF
d_gene: .; abundance: many; j_gene: TRBJ1-1; v_gene: TRBV19; CDR3nt: TGTGCCAGTAGTTGGGGAGTCGGCACTGAAGCTTTCTTT; CDR3aa: CASSWGVGTEAFF
d_gene: TRBD2; abundance: medium-sized; j_gene: TRBJ2-7; v_gene: TRBV12-3/TRBV12-4; CDR3nt: TGTGCCAGCAGTTCTCATAGCGGGGGGTCCCACGAGCAGTACTTC; CDR3aa: CASSSHSGGSHEQYF